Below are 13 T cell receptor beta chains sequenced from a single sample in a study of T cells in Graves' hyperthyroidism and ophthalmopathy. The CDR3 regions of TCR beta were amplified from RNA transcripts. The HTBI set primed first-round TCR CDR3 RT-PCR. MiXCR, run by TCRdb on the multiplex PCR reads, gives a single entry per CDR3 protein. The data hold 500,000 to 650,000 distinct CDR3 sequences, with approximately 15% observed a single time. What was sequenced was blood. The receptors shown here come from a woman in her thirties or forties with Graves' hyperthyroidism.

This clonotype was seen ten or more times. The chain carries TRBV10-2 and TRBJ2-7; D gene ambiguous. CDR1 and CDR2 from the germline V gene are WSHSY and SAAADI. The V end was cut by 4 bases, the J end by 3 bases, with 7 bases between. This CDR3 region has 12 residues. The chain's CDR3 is CASSGLSYEQYF. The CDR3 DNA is TGCGCCAGCAGTGGACTTAGCTACGAGCAGTACTTC.

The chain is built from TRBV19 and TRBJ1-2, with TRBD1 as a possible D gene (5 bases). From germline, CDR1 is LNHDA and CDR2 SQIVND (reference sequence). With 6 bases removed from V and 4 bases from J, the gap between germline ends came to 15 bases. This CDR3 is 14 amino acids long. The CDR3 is CASSFGTRFYGYTF. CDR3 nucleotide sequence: TGTGCCAGTAGCTTCGGGACGAGGTTCTATGGCTACACCTTC.

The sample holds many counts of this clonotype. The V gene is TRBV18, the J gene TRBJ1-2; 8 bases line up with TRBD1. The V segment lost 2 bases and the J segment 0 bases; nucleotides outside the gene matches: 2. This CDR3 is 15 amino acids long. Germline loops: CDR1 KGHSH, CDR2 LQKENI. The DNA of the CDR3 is TGTGCCAGCTCACCAAAGACAGGGGCTAACTATGGCTACACCTTC. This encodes CASSPKTGANYGYTF.

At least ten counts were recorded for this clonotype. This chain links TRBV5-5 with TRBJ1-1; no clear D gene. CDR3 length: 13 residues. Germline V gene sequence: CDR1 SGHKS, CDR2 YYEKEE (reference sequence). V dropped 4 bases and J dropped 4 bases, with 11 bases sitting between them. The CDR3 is CASSRPLSTEAFF. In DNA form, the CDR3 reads TGTGCCAGCAGCCGACCTCTTAGCACTGAAGCTTTCTTT. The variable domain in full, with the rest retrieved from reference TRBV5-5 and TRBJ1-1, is DAGVTQSPTHLIKTRGQQVTLRCSPISGHKSVSWYQQVLGQGPQFIFQYYEKEERGRGNFPDRFSARQFPNYSSELNVNALLLGDSALYLCASSRPLSTEAFFGQGTRLTVV.

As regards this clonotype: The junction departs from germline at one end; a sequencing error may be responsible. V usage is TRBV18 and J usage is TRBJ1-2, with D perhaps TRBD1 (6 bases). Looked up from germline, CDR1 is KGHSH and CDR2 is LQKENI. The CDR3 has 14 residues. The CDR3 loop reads CASSPAGGNYDYTF. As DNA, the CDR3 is TGTGCCAGCTCCCCCGCCGGGGGCAACTATGACTACACCTTC.

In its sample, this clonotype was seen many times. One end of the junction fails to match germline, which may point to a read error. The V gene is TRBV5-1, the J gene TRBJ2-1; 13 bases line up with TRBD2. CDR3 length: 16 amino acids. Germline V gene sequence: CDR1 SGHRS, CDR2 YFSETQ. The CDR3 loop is CASRLAGLAGMGEQFF. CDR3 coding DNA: TGCGCCAGCAGATTGGCGGGACTAGCGGGAATGGGTGAGCAGTTCTTC. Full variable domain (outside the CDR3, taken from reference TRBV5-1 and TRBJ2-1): KAGVTQTPRYLIKTRGQQVTLSCSPISGHRSVSWYQQTPGQGLQFLFEYFSETQRNKGNFPGRFSGRQFSNSRSEMNVSTLELGDSALYLCASRLAGLAGMGEQFFGPGTRLTVL.

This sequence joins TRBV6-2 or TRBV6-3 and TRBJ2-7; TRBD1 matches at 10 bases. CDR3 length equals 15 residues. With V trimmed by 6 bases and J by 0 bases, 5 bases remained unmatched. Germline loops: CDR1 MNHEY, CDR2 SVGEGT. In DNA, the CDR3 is TGTGCCAGCAGACCGGGACAGGGGTTCTCCTACGAGCAGTACTTC. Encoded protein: CASRPGQGFSYEQYF.

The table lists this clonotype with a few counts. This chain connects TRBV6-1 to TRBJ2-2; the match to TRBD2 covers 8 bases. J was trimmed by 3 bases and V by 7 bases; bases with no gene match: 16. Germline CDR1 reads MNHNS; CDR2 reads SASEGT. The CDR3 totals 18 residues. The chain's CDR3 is CASKKLPGGGADTGELFF. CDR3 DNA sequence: TGTGCCAGCAAGAAGCTACCGGGGGGGGGGGCGGACACCGGGGAGCTGTTTTTT.

Here the CDR3 reads CASKVREGLGETQYF. DNA for the CDR3: TGTGCCAGTAAGGTTCGGGAGGGCCTTGGTGAGACCCAGTACTTC. This rearrangement joins TRBV19 to TRBJ2-5; 8 bases agree with TRBD2. Germline lookup yields CDR1 LNHDA and CDR2 SQIVND (reference sequence). V lost 7 bases, J lost 5 bases, and 12 bases stayed unmatched. This CDR3 is built from 15 residues.

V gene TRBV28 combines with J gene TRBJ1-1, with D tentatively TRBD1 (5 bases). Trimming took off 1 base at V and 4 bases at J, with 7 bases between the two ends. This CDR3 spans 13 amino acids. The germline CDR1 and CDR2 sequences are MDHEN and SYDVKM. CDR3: CASSLLGTTEAFF. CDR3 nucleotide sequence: TGTGCCAGCAGTTTATTAGGGACCACTGAAGCTTTCTTT.

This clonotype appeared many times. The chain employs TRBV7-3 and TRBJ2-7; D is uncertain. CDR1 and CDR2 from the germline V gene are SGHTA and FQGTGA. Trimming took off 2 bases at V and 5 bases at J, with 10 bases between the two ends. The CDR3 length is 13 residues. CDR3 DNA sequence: TGTGCCAGCAGCTTAGGGTACGCGAACGAGCAGTACTTC. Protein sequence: CASSLGYANEQYF.

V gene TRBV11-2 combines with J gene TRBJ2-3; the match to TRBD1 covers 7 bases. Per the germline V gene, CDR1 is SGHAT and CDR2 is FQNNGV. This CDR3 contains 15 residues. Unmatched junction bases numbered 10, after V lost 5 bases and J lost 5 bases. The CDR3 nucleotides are TGTGCCAGCAGCCCAACAGGGGCTCTGATAGATACGCAGTATTTT. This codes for CASSPTGALIDTQYF.

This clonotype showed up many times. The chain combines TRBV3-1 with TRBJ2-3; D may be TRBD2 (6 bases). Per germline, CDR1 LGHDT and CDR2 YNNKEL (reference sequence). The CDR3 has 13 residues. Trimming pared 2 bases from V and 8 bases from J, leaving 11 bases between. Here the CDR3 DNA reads TGTGCCAGCAGCCAACCCGGGGGTGGTACGCAGTATTTT. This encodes CASSQPGGGTQYF.